This TCR beta chain originates from a study of cytomegalovirus exposure and HLA in healthy donors. The CDR3 loop spans 13 amino acids. V lost 10 bases, J lost 3 bases, and 3 bases stayed unmatched. Germline CDR1 reads ENHRY; CDR2 reads SYGVKD. PCR employed 60 Vbeta and 13 Jbeta primers. Clones were read by immunoSEQ multiplex PCR, and TCRdb kept only the in-frame ones, dropping some. The table shows more than 100,000 clones, with 76% occurring only once. This rearrangement joins TRBV10-3 to TRBJ2-3, with 11 bases identical to TRBD2. Specimen: PBMCs. The source of this sequence is a woman in her late teens or twenties in good health and CMV-seropositive. The CDR3 here is CATGTSGTDTQYF. CDR3 nucleotides: TGTGCCACCGGGACTAGCGGAACAGATACGCAGTATTTT.